These 26 T cell receptor beta chains were all obtained from the same sample, sequenced in a study of shared clonotypes between healthy human individuals. Sequencing was performed with immunoSEQ multiplex PCR; in TCRdb, only in-frame clones are kept and a portion is missing. This sample has about half a million clones; about 85% occur once, and the top ten carry approximately 11%. Sequenced input: PBMCs. These receptors were collected from a middle-aged woman in good health. Some clones in this sample may be carry-over from other donors' samples.

A word on this clone: A single base is all that separates this from a far larger clone, so a read error is likely. The V call is TRBV4-2, the J call TRBJ2-3; no clear D. Near its end, the DNA agrees better with TRBJ1-5, so the J call may be wrong. CDR1 LGHNA and CDR2 YNFKEQ come from the germline V gene. The CDR3 length is 15 residues. CDR3 in amino acids: CASSQESTATDTQHF. The CDR3 nucleotides read TGTGCCAGCAGCCAAGAAAGTACAGCAACAGATACGCAGCATTTT.

The chain is built from TRBV10-3 and TRBJ2-5; no clear D. The germline gives CDR1 ENHRY, CDR2 SYGVKD. The CDR3 is 13 amino acids. V was shortened by 3 bases and J by 2 bases, with 7 bases between the two germline ends. The CDR3 DNA is TGTGCCATCAGTGAAGATGATCAAGAGACCCAGTACTTC. Its protein is CAISEDDQETQYF.

This sequence joins TRBV5-1 and TRBJ2-3; weak D call: TRBD2 (6 bases). Germline assignment: CDR1 SGHRS and CDR2 YFSETQ. The CDR3 is 16 residues long. Trimming stripped 0 bases from V and 4 bases from J, with 15 bases between. CDR3 amino acids: CASSLEGGNAPDTQYF. The CDR3 region has the DNA TGCGCCAGCAGCTTGGAGGGCGGGAACGCACCAGATACGCAGTATTTT.

The chain is built from TRBV7-2 and TRBJ2-7, with 8 bases fitting TRBD2. The junction had 9 bases not matched to a gene; V was cut back by 0 bases and J by 2 bases. The CDR3 is 17 residues long. Germline CDR1 is SGHTA and CDR2 is FQGNSA. This CDR3 is CASSLAVAGGFTYEQYF. The CDR3 DNA reads TGTGCCAGCAGCTTAGCCGTTGCGGGAGGCTTTACCTACGAGCAGTACTTC.

The chain employs TRBV18 and TRBJ1-3, with D uncertain. Trimming took 2 bases from V and 0 from J, leaving 14 bases between them. Germline CDR1 KGHSH, CDR2 LQKENI. This CDR3 is 17 amino acids long. CDR3 DNA: TGTGCCAGCTCACCAGAAATAGGGTCTCGCTCTGGAAACACCATATATTTT. Translation: CASSPEIGSRSGNTIYF.

This clone was picked up one time. A far larger clone is off by one base, so a read error is likely. The chain uses TRBV6-1 and TRBJ1-5; D remains ambiguous. CDR1 MNHNS and CDR2 SASEGT come from the germline V gene. The CDR3 length is 13 residues. CDR3 sequence (DNA): TGTGACAGCAGTTTAGAGGGATCTCAGCCCCAGCATTTT. Protein sequence: CDSSLEGSQPQHF.

This clone has just one count. It is likely a read error: a sequence one base away is far more abundant. V and J are TRBV27 and TRBJ2-5; 9 bases align to TRBD1. In germline, CDR1 is MNHEY, CDR2 SMNVEV (reference sequence). The CDR3 sequence is 14 residues long. J gave up 8 bases and V 6 bases, and 10 bases lay outside the gene matches. CDR3 DNA: TGTGCCAGCAGGCCGACAGGGGGGTGGGATACCCAGTACTTC. It yields the protein CASRPTGGWDTQYF.

V is TRBV7-2 and J is TRBJ1-1; TRBD1 matches 8 bases. Germline assignment: CDR1 SGHTA and CDR2 FQGNSA. The CDR3 runs 14 residues. With 2 bases clipped from V and 5 bases from J, the junction kept 4 bases outside the gene matches. The CDR3 here is CASSLQGAETEAFF. For the CDR3, the DNA is TGTGCCAGCAGCTTACAGGGGGCGGAAACTGAAGCTTTCTTT. The whole variable domain, filled in from reference TRBV7-2 and TRBJ1-1, reads GAGVSQSPSNKVTEKGKDVELRCDPISGHTALYWYRQSLGQGLEFLIYFQGNSAPDKSGLPSDRFSAERTGGSVSTLTIQRTQQEDSAVYLCASSLQGAETEAFFGQGTRLTVV.

The chain uses TRBV27 and TRBJ2-5; D may be TRBD1 (6 bases). Trimming removed 4 bases at V and 2 bases at J, with 11 bases between. This CDR3 has 14 residues. Germline V gene sequence: CDR1 MNHEY, CDR2 SMNVEV (reference sequence). For the CDR3, the DNA is TGTGCCAGCAGTTCCCTGACAGGACAAGAGACCCAGTACTTC. Translating it yields CASSSLTGQETQYF.

This chain links TRBV5-1 with TRBJ2-3; 8 nucleotides agree with TRBD1. Germline CDR1 is SGHRS and CDR2 is YFSETQ. V shed 0 bases and J 2 bases; nucleotides not matched to a gene: 2. This CDR3 comprises 15 residues. The CDR3 reads CASSLGQGFTDTQYF. CDR3 nucleotide sequence: TGCGCCAGCAGCTTGGGACAGGGGTTCACAGATACGCAGTATTTT.

The rearrangement links TRBV5-6 to TRBJ2-2; TRBD2 matches at 9 bases. Germline assignment: CDR1 SGHDT and CDR2 YYEEEE. Unmatched junction bases numbered 4, after V lost 4 bases and J lost 3 bases. The CDR3 is 15 amino acids. DNA of the CDR3: TGTGCCAGCAGCCTAGCGGGAACCTACACCGGGGAGCTGTTTTTT. Translated: CASSLAGTYTGELFF.

This chain connects TRBV2 to TRBJ2-7; D is unresolved. The J call may be faulty, since TRBJ2-5 better matches the DNA end. The CDR3 sequence is 12 residues long. Germline CDR1 and CDR2: SNHLY and FYNNEI. The DNA of the CDR3 is TGTGCCAGCAGTGTGCAGCAAGAGACCCAGTACTTC. Amino acid sequence: CASSVQQETQYF.

A few counts support this clone. This rearrangement joins TRBV18 to TRBJ1-1, with D maybe TRBD1 (5 bases). The CDR3 has 14 amino acids. V lost 2 bases, J lost 5 bases, and 12 bases lay in between. Per the germline V gene, CDR1 is KGHSH and CDR2 is LQKENI. The CDR3 here is CASSPSAGGTEAFF. CDR3 coding DNA: TGTGCCAGCTCACCATCGGCGGGGGGAACTGAAGCTTTCTTT.

The chain links TRBV28 to TRBJ1-1, with D possibly TRBD1 on 5 matching bases. The V gene lost 5 bases and the J gene lost 3 bases, with 13 bases spanning the gap. Germline V gene lookup returns CDR1 MDHEN and CDR2 SYDVKM. The CDR3 loop spans 14 amino acids. The CDR3 loop reads CASSAPGTYTEAFF. In nucleotides, the CDR3 is TGTGCCAGCAGTGCCCCTGGGACGTACACTGAAGCTTTCTTT.

V usage is TRBV29-1 and J usage is TRBJ2-3, with TRBD1 as a possible D gene (6 bases). CDR1 and CDR2 from the germline V gene are SQVTM and ANQGSEA. V was trimmed by 7 bases and J by 0 bases, leaving 11 bases between them. The CDR3 sequence is 13 residues long. The CDR3 protein is CSAWTASTDTQYF. The DNA for the CDR3 is TGCAGCGCATGGACAGCTAGCACAGATACGCAGTATTTT.

The rearrangement uses TRBV4-1 and TRBJ1-5; 7 nucleotides align to TRBD1. V lost 3 bases, J lost 5 bases, and 13 bases stayed unmatched. This CDR3 contains 17 residues. CDR1 is MGHRA and CDR2 is YSYEKL in the germline V gene. The DNA for the CDR3 is TGCGCCAGCAGCCATGCCCGAGAGGGGGCATCGCATCAGCCCCAGCATTTT. Its protein is CASSHAREGASHQPQHF.

This rearrangement joins TRBV29-1 to TRBJ2-5; 7 bases agree with TRBD1. This CDR3 has 13 amino acids. Germline V lookup: CDR1 SQVTM, CDR2 ANQGSEA. The trim removed 6 bases at V and 1 base at J, leaving 5 bases unmatched. The CDR3 nucleotides are TGCAGCGTACACAGGGGTCGCCAAGAGACCCAGTACTTC. Encoded protein: CSVHRGRQETQYF.

The chain recombines TRBV27 with TRBJ2-5, with 9 bases aligning to TRBD1. CDR3 length: 17 residues. Germline V lookup: CDR1 MNHEY, CDR2 SMNVEV (reference sequence). J gave up 5 bases and V 0 bases, and 10 bases lay outside the gene matches. Here the CDR3 DNA reads TGTGCCAGCAGTTTATCTCCCGGGACAGGGTTATGGGAGACCCAGTACTTC. It translates to CASSLSPGTGLWETQYF.

The chain couples TRBV6-1 to TRBJ2-1; the match to TRBD2 covers 9 bases. This CDR3 contains 15 residues. With V trimmed by 6 bases and J by 12 bases, 15 bases remained unmatched. The germline gives CDR1 MNHNS, CDR2 SASEGT. The DNA of the CDR3 is TGTGCCAGCAGGCCTCCGGGACTAGCAGTAAGCTGGCAGTTCTTC. This codes for CASRPPGLAVSWQFF.

The V gene is TRBV15, the J gene TRBJ2-7; a possible D gene is TRBD2 (6 bases). The ends were cut back, 0 bases at V and 12 bases at J, with 12 bases in the middle. This CDR3 comprises 12 residues. Germline CDR1 reads LNHNV; CDR2 reads YYDKDF (reference sequence). The CDR3 region has the DNA TGTGCCACCAGCAGAGATAAACTAGCAACGTACTTC. It codes for CATSRDKLATYF.

In the case of this clone: A far larger clone lies a single base away; this is likely a read error. Within the sample, other DNA sequences also encode this same CDR3. The V call is TRBV10-3, the J call TRBJ1-1; perhaps TRBD1 as D (5 bases). The CDR3 extends over 13 amino acids. Germline loops: CDR1 ENHRY, CDR2 SYGVKD. The CDR3 protein is CAISRDPNTEAFF. CDR3 bases: TGCGCCATCAGCAGGGACCCGAACACTGAAGCTTTCTTT.

This clone was detected a few times. This chain links TRBV19 with TRBJ2-5, with TRBD2 matching 11 bases. The CDR3 loop spans 17 amino acids. CDR1 LNHDA and CDR2 SQIVND come from the germline V gene (reference sequence). The J segment lost 3 bases and the V segment lost 3 bases, leaving 9 bases of the junction unmatched. This CDR3 is CASSIRGLAGTEETQYF. CDR3 bases: TGTGCCAGTAGTATTCGAGGACTAGCGGGTACGGAAGAGACCCAGTACTTC.

This clone was recorded at least ten times. J is TRBJ1-5 and V is TRBV19; weak D call: TRBD1 (5 bases). The V end was cut by 7 bases, the J end by 1 base, with 14 bases between. This CDR3 is 15 amino acids long. From germline, CDR1 is LNHDA and CDR2 SQIVND (reference sequence). Here the CDR3 reads CASIPDSRSNQPQHF. The CDR3 DNA is TGTGCCAGTATCCCTGACAGTCGAAGCAATCAGCCCCAGCATTTT. Using reference TRBV19 and TRBJ1-5 for the parts outside the CDR3, the full variable domain is DGGITQSPKYLFRKEGQNVTLSCEQNLNHDAMYWYRQDPGQGLRLIYYSQIVNDFQKGDIAEGYSVSREKKESFPLTVTSAQKNPTAFYLCASIPDSRSNQPQHFGDGTRLSIL.

Of note for this clone: A much more abundant neighbour one base away suggests this may be a read error. This chain uses TRBV7-9 with TRBJ1-3; a possible D gene is TRBD1 (6 bases). The V and J ends lost 8 bases and 2 bases respectively, with 16 bases between them. The CDR3 is 15 residues long. The germline gives CDR1 SEHNR, CDR2 FQNEAQ (reference sequence). Here the CDR3 reads CASPQGSSPGNTIYF. Here the CDR3 DNA reads TGTGCCAGCCCCCAGGGGTCGAGCCCTGGAAACACCATATATTTT.

This clone has a single count. The rearrangement uses TRBV30 and TRBJ1-5; D might be TRBD1 (6 bases). The V end lost 3 bases, the J end lost 5 bases, and 11 bases lay between the germline ends. Germline V lookup: CDR1 GTSNPN, CDR2 SVGIG (reference sequence). This CDR3 is built from 13 residues. The CDR3 region is CAWSGRGDQPQHF. The CDR3 DNA reads as TGTGCCTGGAGCGGCAGGGGAGATCAGCCCCAGCATTTT.

The chain carries TRBV18 and TRBJ2-6; 8 bases are shared with TRBD1. The length of the CDR3 is 15 residues. V dropped 3 bases and J dropped 4; count of bases not matched to a gene: 2. CDR1 KGHSH and CDR2 LQKENI come from the germline V gene. CDR3 in amino acids: CASSPDRGGANVLTF. The CDR3 bases are TGTGCCAGCTCACCTGACAGGGGAGGGGCCAACGTCCTGACTTTC.